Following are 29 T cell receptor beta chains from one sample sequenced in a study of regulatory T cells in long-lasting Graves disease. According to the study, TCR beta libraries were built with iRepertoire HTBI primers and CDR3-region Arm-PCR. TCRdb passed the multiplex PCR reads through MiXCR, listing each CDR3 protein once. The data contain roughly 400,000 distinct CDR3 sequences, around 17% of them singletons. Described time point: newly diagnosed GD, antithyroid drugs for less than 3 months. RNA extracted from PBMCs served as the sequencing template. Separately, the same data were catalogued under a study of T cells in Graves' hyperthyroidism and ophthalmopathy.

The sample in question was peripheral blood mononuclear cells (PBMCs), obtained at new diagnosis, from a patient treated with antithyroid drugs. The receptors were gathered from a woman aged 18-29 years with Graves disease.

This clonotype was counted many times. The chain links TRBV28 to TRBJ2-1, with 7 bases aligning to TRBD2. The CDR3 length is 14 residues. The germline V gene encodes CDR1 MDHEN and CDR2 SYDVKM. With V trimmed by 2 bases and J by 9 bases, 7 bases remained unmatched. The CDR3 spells CASSLRGRRSEQFF. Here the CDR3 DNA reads TGTGCCAGCAGTTTACGCGGGAGAAGGAGTGAGCAGTTCTTC.

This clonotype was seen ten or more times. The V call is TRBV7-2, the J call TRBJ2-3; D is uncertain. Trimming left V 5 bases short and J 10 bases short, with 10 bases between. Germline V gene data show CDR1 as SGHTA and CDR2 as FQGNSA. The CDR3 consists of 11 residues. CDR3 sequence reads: CASSALDPQYF. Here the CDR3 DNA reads TGTGCCAGCAGCGCGTTGGATCCGCAGTATTTT.

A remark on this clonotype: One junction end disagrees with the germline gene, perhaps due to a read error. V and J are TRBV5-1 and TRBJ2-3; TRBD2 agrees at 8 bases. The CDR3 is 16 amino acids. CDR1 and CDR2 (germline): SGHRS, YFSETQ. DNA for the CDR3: TGCGCCAGCAGCTTGGAGGTAGCGGGACGCACAGATACGCGGTATTTT. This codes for CASSLEVAGRTDTRYF.

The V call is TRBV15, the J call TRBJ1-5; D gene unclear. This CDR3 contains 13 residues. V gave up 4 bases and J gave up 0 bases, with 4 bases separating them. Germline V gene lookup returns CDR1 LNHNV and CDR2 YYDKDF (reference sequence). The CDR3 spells CATSKGSNQPQHF. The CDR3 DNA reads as TGTGCCACCAGCAAGGGTAGCAATCAGCCCCAGCATTTT. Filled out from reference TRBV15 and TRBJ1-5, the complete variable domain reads DAMVIQNPRYQVTQFGKPVTLSCSQTLNHNVMYWYQQKSSQAPKLLFHYYDKDFNNEADTPDNFQSRRPNTSFCFLDIRSPGLGDTAMYLCATSKGSNQPQHFGDGTRLSIL.

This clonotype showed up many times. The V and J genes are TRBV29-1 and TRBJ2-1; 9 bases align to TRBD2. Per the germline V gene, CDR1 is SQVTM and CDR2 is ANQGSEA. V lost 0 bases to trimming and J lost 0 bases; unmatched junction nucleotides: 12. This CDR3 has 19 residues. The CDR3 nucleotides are TGCAGCGTTGAAGATACGGGAGGGGTTAGCGGGGGCTCCTACAATGAGCAGTTCTTC. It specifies CSVEDTGGVSGGSYNEQFF.

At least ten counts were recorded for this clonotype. The CDR3 DNA reads TGTGCCAGCAGTGTTGAGGCTAGCAACACAGATACGCAGTATTTT. This codes for CASSVEASNTDTQYF. V and J are TRBV2 and TRBJ2-3, with D perhaps matching TRBD2 (5 bases). Deletions cut 4 bases from V and 2 bases from J, with 13 bases between. Germline-derived CDR1 and CDR2 are SNHLY and FYNNEI. The CDR3 contains 15 residues. Supplemented by reference TRBV2 and TRBJ2-3, the full variable domain reads EPEVTQTPSHQVTQMGQEVILRCVPISNHLYFYWYRQILGQKVEFLVSFYNNEISEKSEIFDDQFSVERPDGSNFTLKIRSTKLEDSAMYFCASSVEASNTDTQYFGPGTRLTVL.

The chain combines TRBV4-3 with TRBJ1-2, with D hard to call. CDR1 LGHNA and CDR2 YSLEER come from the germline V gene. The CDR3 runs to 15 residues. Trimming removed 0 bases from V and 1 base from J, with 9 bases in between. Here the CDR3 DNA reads TGCGCCAGCAGCCAAGAAATGATAGTTAACTATGGCTACACCTTC. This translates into CASSQEMIVNYGYTF.

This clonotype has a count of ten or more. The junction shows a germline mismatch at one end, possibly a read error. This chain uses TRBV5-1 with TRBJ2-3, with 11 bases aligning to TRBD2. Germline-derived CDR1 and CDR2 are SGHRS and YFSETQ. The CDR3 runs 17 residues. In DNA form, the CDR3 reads TGTGCCAGCAGCTTACCCCCCACTAGCGGGAGAACAGATACGCAGTATTTT. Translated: CASSLPPTSGRTDTQYF.

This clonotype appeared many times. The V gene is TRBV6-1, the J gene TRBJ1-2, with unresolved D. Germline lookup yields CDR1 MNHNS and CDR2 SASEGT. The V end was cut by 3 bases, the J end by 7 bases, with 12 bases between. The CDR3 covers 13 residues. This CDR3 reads CASSDRGRSGYTF. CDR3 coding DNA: TGTGCCAGCAGTGACAGAGGCCGGAGTGGCTACACCTTC.

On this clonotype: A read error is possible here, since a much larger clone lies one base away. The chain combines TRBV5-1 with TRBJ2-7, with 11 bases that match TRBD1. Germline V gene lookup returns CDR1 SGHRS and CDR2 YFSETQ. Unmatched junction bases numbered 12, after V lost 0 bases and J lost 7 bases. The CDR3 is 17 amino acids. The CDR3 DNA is TGCGCCAGCAGCTTGGAGGGCCACCGGGACAGGGGGGGAGAGCAGTACTTC. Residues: CASSLEGHRDRGGEQYF.

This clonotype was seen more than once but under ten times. CDR3 DNA: TGCAGCGTTGATGGCCCTGGACAGGGGGCGGGTACCAACTATGGCTACACCTTC. Translated: CSVDGPGQGAGTNYGYTF. The chain has TRBV29-1 and TRBJ1-2, with 11 bases that match TRBD1. CDR1 is SQVTM, CDR2 ANQGSEA, per germline. This CDR3 spans 18 amino acids. V trimming: 3 bases; J trimming: 2 bases; junction bases outside the gene matches: 14.

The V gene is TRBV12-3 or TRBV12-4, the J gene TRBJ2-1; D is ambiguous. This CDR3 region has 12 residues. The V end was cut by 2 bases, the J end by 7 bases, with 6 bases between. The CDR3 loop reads CASSLWMNEQFF. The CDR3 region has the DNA TGTGCCAGCAGTTTATGGATGAATGAGCAGTTCTTC.

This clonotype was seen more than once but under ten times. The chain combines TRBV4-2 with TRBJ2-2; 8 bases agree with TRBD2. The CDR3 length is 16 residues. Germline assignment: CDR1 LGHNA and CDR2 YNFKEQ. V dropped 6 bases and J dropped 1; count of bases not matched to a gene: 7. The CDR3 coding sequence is TGTGCCAGCAGACCCGGGACTAGGGGGAACACCGGGGAGCTGTTTTTT. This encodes CASRPGTRGNTGELFF.

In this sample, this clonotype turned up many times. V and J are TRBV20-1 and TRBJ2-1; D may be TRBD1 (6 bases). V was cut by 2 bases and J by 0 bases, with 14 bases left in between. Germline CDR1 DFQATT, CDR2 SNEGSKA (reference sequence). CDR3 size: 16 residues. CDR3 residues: CSARQGTHSSYNEQFF. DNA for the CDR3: TGCAGTGCTAGACAAGGGACACATAGCTCCTACAATGAGCAGTTCTTC.

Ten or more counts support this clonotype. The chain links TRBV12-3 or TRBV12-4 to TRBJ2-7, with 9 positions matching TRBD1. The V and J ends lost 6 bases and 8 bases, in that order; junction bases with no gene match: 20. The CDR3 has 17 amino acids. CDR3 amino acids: CASSKITGTGNSLKQYF. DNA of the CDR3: TGTGCCAGCAGCAAAATTACCGGGACAGGGAATTCTTTGAAGCAGTACTTC.

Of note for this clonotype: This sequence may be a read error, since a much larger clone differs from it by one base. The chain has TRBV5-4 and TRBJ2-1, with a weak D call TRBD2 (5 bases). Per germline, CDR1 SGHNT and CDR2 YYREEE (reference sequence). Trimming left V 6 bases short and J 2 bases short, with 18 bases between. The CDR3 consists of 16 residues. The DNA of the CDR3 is TGTGCCAGCAACCAAAAGCAACTAGAGCCCTACAATGAGCAGTTCTTC. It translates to CASNQKQLEPYNEQFF.

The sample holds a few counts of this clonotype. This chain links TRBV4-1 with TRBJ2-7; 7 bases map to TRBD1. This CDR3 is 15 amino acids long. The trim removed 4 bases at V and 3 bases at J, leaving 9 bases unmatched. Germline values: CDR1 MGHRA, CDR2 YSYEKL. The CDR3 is CASSLLRTGDYEQYF. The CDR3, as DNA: TGCGCCAGCAGCCTACTCAGGACAGGAGACTACGAGCAGTACTTC.

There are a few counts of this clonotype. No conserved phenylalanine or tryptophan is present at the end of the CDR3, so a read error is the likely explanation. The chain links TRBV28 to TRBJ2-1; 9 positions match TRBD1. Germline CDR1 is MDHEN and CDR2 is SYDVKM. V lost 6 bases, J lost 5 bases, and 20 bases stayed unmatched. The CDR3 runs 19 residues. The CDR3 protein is CASSFAPGQGSNLNNEQFL. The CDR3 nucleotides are TGTGCCAGCAGCTTTGCGCCGGGACAGGGATCTAATTTGAACAATGAGCAGTTCCTC.

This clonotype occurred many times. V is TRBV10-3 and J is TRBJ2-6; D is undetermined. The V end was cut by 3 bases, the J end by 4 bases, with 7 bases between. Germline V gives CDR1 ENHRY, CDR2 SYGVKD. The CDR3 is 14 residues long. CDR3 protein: CAISEGFGANVLTF. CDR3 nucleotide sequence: TGTGCCATCAGTGAAGGGTTCGGGGCCAACGTCCTGACTTTC.

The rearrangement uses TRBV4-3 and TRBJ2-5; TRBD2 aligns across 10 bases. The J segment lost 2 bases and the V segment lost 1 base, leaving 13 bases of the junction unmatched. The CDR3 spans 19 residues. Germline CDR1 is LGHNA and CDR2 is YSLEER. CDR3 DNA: TGCGCCAGCAGCCAAGGGGGAATAGCGGGAGGAGGGGAGCAAGAGACCCAGTACTTC. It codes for CASSQGGIAGGGEQETQYF.

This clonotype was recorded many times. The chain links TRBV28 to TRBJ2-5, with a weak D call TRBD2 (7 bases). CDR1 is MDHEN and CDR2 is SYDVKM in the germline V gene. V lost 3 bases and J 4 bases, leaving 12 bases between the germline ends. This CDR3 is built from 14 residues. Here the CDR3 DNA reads TGTGCCAGCAGTTTGGGGGGGCTTGGAGAGACCCAGTACTTC. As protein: CASSLGGLGETQYF.

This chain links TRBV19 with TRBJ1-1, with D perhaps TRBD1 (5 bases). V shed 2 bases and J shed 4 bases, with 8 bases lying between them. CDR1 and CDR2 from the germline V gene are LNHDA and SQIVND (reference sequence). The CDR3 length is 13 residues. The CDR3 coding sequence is TGTGCCAGTAGTATATACCAGGGCACTGAAGCTTTCTTT. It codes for CASSIYQGTEAFF.

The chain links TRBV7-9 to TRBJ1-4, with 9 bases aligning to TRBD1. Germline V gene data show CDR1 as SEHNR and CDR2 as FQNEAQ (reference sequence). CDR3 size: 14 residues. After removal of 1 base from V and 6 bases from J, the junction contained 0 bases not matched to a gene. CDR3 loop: CASSLGTGDEKLFF. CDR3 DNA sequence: TGTGCCAGCAGCTTAGGGACAGGGGATGAAAAACTGTTTTTT.

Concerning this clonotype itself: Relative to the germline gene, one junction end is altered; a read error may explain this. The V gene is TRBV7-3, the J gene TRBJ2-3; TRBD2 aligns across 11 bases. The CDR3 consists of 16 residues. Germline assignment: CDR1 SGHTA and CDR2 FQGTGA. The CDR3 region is CANSPQLAGVIDTQYF. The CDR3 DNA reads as TGTGCCAACAGCCCCCAACTAGCGGGAGTGATAGATACGCAGTATTTT.

CDR3 amino acids: CSASAWGGGQPQHF. CDR3 sequence (DNA): TGCAGTGCTAGCGCCTGGGGGGGGGGCCAGCCCCAGCATTTT. This chain uses TRBV20-1 with TRBJ1-5, with TRBD1 as a possible D gene (6 bases). The CDR3 extends over 14 amino acids. Trimming pared 3 bases from V and 7 bases from J, leaving 16 bases between. CDR1 DFQATT and CDR2 SNEGSKA come from the germline V gene (reference sequence).

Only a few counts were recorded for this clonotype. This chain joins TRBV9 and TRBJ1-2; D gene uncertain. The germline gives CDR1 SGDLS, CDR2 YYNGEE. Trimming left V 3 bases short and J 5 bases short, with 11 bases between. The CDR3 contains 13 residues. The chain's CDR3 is CASSAGDGYGYTF. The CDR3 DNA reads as TGTGCCAGCAGCGCTGGGGATGGATATGGCTACACCTTC.

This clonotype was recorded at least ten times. The CDR3 here is CSAREASTDTQYF. The CDR3 DNA sequence: TGCAGTGCTAGAGAGGCTAGCACAGATACGCAGTATTTT. The genes are TRBV20-1 and TRBJ2-3; D is unresolved. The V gene lost 0 bases and the J gene lost 0 bases, with 4 bases spanning the gap. Germline CDR1 DFQATT, CDR2 SNEGSKA (reference sequence). This CDR3 has 13 amino acids.

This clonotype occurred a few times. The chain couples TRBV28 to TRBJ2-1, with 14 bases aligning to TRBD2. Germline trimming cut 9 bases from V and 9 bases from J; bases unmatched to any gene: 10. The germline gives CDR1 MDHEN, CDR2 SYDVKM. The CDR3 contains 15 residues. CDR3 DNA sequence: TGTGCCAGTAGGACCGGACTAGCGGGAGGAGGTGAGCAGTTCTTC. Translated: CASRTGLAGGGEQFF.

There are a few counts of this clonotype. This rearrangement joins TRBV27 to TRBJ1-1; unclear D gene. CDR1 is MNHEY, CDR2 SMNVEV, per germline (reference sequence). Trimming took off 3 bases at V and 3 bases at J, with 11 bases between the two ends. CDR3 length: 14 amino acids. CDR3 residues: CASSLRGFYTEAFF. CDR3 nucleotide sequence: TGTGCCAGCAGTTTGCGGGGATTCTACACTGAAGCTTTCTTT.